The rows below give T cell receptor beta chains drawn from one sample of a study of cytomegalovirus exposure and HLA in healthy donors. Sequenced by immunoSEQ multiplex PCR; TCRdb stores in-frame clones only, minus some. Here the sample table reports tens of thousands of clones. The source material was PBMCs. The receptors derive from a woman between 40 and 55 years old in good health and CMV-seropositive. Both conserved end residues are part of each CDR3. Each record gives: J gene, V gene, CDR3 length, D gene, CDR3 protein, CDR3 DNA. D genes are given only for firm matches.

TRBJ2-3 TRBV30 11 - CAWLTTDTQYF TGTGCCTGGCTAACCACAGATACGCAGTATTTT
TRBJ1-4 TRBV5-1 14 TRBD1 CASSLEGAGEKLFF TGCGCCAGCAGCTTGGAGGGGGCGGGAGAAAAACTGTTTTTT
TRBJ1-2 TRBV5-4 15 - CASSFWAKPNYGYTF TGTGCCAGCAGCTTCTGGGCAAAACCAAACTATGGCTACACCTTC
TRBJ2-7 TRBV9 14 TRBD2 CASPLSSGGYEQYF TGTGCCAGCCCCCTTTCTAGCGGGGGCTACGAGCAGTACTTC
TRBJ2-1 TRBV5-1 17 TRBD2 CASSPGTSGGPYNEQFF TGCGCCAGCAGCCCCGGGACTAGCGGGGGTCCCTACAATGAGCAGTTCTTC
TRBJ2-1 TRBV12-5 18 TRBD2 CASGWGGLAGGPYNEQFF TGTGCTAGTGGTTGGGGGGGACTAGCGGGAGGGCCCTACAATGAGCAGTTCTTC
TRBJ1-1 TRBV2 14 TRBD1 CASSDRGADTEAFF TGTGCCAGCAGTGACAGGGGGGCGGACACTGAAGCTTTCTTT
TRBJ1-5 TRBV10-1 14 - CASSDPTLYQPQHF TGCGCCAGCAGTGACCCAACGCTATATCAGCCCCAGCATTTT
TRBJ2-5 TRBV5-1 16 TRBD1 CASSLAPGQDQETQYF TGCGCCAGCAGCTTGGCGCCGGGACAGGACCAAGAGACCCAGTACTTC
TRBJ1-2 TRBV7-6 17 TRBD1 CASSLAPRTGDGYGYTF TGTGCCAGCAGCCTAGCCCCCCGGACAGGGGATGGCTATGGCTACACCTTC
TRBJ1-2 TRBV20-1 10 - CSAQNYGYTF TGCAGTGCCCAGAACTATGGCTACACCTTC
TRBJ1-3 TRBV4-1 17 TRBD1 CASSQGAGGRTGNTIYF TGCGCCAGCAGCCAAGGGGCAGGGGGCCGCACTGGAAACACCATATATTTT
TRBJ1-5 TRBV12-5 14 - CASGLVRGSQPQHF TGTGCTAGTGGTTTGGTCCGGGGTAGTCAGCCCCAGCATTTT
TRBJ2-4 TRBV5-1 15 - CASSLATDGIDIQYF TGCGCCAGCAGCTTGGCCACGGACGGGATCGACATTCAGTACTTC
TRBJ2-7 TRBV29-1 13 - CSVAGVPAYEQYF TGCAGCGTTGCCGGGGTGCCCGCCTACGAGCAGTACTTC
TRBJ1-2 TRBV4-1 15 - CASSQDQRGREGYTF TGCGCCAGCAGCCAAGATCAACGTGGTCGGGAGGGCTACACCTTC
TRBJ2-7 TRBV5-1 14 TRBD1 CASSVNRGLYEQYF TGCGCCAGCAGCGTGAACAGGGGGCTTTACGAGCAGTACTTC
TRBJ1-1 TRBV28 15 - CASRDPGGRNTEAFF TGTGCCAGCAGGGACCCGGGAGGGAGGAACACTGAAGCTTTCTTT
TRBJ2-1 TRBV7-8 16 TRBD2 CASSLLLAGVGNEQFF TGTGCCAGCAGCCTCCTACTAGCGGGGGTAGGTAATGAGCAGTTCTTC
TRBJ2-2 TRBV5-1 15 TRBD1 CASSQQGANTGELFF TGCGCCAGCAGCCAACAGGGGGCGAACACCGGGGAGCTGTTTTTT
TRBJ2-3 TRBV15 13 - CATSMDTSDTQYF TGTGCCACCAGCATGGACACTTCAGATACGCAGTATTTT
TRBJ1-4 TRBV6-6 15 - CAIRSAGKGNEKLFF TGTGCCATCAGGTCGGCGGGAAAAGGAAATGAAAAACTGTTTTTT
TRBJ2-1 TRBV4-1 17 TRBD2 CASSLATSGRLHNEQFF TGCGCCAGCAGCCTGGCCACTAGCGGGCGACTGCACAATGAGCAGTTCTTC
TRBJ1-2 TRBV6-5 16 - CASSYSRGSANYGYTF TGTGCCAGCAGTTACTCGCGAGGGTCGGCCAACTATGGCTACACCTTC
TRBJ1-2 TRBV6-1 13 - CASSGGGFYGYTF TGTGCCAGCAGTGGCGGGGGGTTCTATGGCTACACCTTC
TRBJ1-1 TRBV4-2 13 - CASSRGANTEAFF TGTGCCAGCAGCCGCGGGGCTAACACTGAAGCTTTCTTT
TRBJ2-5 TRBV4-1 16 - CASSPRLASGMETQYF TGCGCCAGCAGCCCCCGACTGGCCTCAGGGATGGAGACCCAGTACTTC
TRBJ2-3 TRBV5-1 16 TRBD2 CASSPGLAGSTDTQYF TGCGCCAGCAGCCCGGGACTAGCTGGGAGCACAGATACGCAGTATTTT
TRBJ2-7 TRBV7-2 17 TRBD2 CASSSQGPSGYSYEQYF TGTGCCAGCAGCTCCCAGGGTCCTAGCGGGTATTCCTACGAGCAGTACTTC
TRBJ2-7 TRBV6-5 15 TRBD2 CASSRGTSGSYEQYF TGTGCCAGCAGCCGCGGGACTAGCGGGAGCTACGAGCAGTACTTC
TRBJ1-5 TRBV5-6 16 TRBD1 CASRYPGQGRNQPQHF TGTGCCAGCAGGTATCCGGGACAGGGCCGCAATCAGCCCCAGCATTTT
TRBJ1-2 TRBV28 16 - CASSSWRANKSYGYTF TGTGCCAGCAGCTCATGGAGGGCTAATAAGAGCTATGGCTACACCTTC